The TCR beta chain described here comes from a study of shared clonotypes between healthy human individuals. Regarding the study as a whole: All-four-donor shared clonotypes had higher generation probabilities than non-shared clonotypes did.

This CDR3 has 12 amino acids. V lost 5 bases and J lost 11, with 14 bases in between. Germline CDR1 is SGHAT and CDR2 is FQNNGV. CD4+ cells yielded CD45RA+ naive and CD45RA-negative memory subsets. On this clone itself: Its antigen is not known.

Repertoires were generated with immunoSEQ multiplex PCR, while TCRdb's copy carries only in-frame clones and drops some. This repertoire shows under 1,100,000 clones, about 75% found once; its top ten account for approximately 1.5%. The receptor was derived from a man between 18 and 29 years old in good health. The sample consisted of memory CD4+ T cells sorted from blood. Subset described: CD45RA-negative fraction. The chain couples TRBV11-2 to TRBJ2-3; no clear D. The chain's CDR3 is CASSTPGLGQYF. For the CDR3, the DNA is TGTGCCAGCAGCACTCCCGGCTTGGGGCAGTATTTT.